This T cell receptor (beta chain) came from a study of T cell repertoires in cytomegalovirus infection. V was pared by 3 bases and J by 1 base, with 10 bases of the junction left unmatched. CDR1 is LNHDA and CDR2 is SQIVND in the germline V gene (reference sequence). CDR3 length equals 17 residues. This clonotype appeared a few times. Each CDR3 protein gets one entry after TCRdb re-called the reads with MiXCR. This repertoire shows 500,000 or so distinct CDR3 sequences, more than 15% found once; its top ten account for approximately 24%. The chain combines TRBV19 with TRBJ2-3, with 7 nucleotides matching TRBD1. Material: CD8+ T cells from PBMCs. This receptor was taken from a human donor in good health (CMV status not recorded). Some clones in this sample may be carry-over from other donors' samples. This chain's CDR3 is CASSIAREGAGTDTQYF. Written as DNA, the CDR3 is TGTGCCAGTAGTATCGCTCGAGAGGGGGCCGGCACAGATACGCAGTATTTT. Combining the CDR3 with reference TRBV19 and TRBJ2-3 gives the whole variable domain DGGITQSPKYLFRKEGQNVTLSCEQNLNHDAMYWYRQDPGQGLRLIYYSQIVNDFQKGDIAEGYSVSREKKESFPLTVTSAQKNPTAFYLCASSIAREGAGTDTQYFGPGTRLTVL.